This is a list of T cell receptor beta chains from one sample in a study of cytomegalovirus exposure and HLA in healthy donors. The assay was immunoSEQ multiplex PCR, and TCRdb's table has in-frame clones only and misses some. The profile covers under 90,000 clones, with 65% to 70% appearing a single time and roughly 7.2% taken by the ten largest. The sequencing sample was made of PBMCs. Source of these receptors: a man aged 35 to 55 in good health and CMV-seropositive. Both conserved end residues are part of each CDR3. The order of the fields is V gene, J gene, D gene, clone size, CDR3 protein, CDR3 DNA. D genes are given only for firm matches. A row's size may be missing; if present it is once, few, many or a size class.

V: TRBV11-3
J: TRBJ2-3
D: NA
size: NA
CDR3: CASSLGGAGADTQYF
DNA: TGTGCCAGCAGCTTAGGTGGGGCAGGGGCAGATACGCAGTATTTT

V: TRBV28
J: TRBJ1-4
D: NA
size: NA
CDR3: CASSLLEKLFF
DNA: TGTGCCAGCAGTTTACTCGAAAAACTGTTTTTT

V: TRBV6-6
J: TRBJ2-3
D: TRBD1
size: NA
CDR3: CASSRPGQGEDTQYF
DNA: TGTGCCAGCAGTCGACCGGGACAGGGTGAAGATACGCAGTATTTT

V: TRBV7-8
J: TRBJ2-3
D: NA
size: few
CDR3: CASSFEGPADTQYF
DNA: TGTGCCAGCAGCTTTGAGGGCCCAGCAGATACGCAGTATTTT

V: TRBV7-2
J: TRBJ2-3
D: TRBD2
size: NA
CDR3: CASSAPTSGADTQYF
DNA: TGTGCCAGCAGCGCCCCGACTAGCGGCGCAGATACGCAGTATTTT

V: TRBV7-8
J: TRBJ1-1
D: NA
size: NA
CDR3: CASSPTGGTEAFF
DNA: TGTGCCAGCAGCCCAACGGGAGGCACTGAAGCTTTCTTT

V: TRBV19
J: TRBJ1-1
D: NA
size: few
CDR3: CASSIPVGGTEAFF
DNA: TGTGCCAGTAGTATCCCGGTGGGAGGCACTGAAGCTTTCTTT

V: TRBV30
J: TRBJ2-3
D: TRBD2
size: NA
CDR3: CAWASGRPTDTQYF
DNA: TGTGCCTGGGCTAGCGGGAGGCCCACAGATACGCAGTATTTT

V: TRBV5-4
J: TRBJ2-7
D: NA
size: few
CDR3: CASSLVGSSPHEQYF
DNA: TGTGCCAGCAGCTTGGTAGGGAGCAGCCCGCACGAGCAGTACTTC

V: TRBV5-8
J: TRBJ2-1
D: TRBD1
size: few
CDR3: CASSLGDRGSNEQFF
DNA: TGTGCCAGCAGCTTGGGGGACAGGGGATCAAATGAGCAGTTCTTC

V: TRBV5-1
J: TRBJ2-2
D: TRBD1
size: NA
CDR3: CASSLAGTGSGTGELFF
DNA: TGCGCCAGCAGCTTGGCCGGGACAGGGTCCGGAACCGGGGAGCTGTTTTTT

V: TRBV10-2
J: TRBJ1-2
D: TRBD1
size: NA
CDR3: CASIGQGDYGYTF
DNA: TGCGCCAGCATCGGACAGGGGGACTATGGCTACACCTTC

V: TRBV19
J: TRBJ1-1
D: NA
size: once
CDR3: CASSYSYVDTEAFF
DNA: TGTGCCAGTAGCTATTCCTACGTAGACACTGAAGCTTTCTTT

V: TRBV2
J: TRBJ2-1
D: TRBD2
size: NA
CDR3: CASSEGIAGGNEQFF
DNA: TGTGCCAGCAGTGAAGGGATAGCGGGGGGCAATGAGCAGTTCTTC

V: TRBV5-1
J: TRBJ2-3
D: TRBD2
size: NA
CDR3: CASSYGDYSGPSDTQYF
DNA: TGCGCCAGCAGCTATGGGGACTATTCAGGTCCCTCGGATACGCAGTATTTT

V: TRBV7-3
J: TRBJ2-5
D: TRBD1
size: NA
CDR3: CASSRGQGAETQYF
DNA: TGTGCCAGCAGCCGTGGACAGGGGGCAGAGACCCAGTACTTC

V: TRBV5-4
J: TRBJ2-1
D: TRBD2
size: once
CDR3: CASKGGGSTPYNEQFF
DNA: TGTGCCAGCAAGGGCGGGGGGTCAACTCCTTACAATGAGCAGTTCTTC

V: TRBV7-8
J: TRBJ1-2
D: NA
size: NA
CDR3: CASSFEQGEDGYTF
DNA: TGTGCCAGCAGCTTTGAACAGGGAGAGGATGGCTACACCTTC

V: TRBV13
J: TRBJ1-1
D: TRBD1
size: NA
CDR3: CASRAGTGTPEAFF
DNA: TGTGCCAGCAGGGCAGGGACAGGGACACCTGAAGCTTTCTTT

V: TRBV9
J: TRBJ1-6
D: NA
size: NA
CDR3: CASSVFSSGAGDSPLHF
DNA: TGTGCCAGCAGCGTATTCAGTTCAGGGGCGGGGGATTCACCCCTCCACTTT

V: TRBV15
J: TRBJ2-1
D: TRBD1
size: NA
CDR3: CATSRDLTGVDEQFF
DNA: TGTGCCACCAGCAGAGACCTGACAGGGGTCGATGAGCAGTTCTTC

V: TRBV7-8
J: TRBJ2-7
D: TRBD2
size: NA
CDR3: CASSLTSGGDSSYEQYF
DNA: TGTGCCAGCAGCTTAACTAGCGGGGGGGATAGCTCCTACGAGCAGTACTTC

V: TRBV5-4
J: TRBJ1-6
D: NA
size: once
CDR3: CASSLGSSVYNSPLHF
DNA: TGTGCCAGCAGCTTGGGCTCCAGTGTCTATAATTCACCCCTCCACTTT

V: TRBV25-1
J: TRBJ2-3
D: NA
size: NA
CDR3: CASSPVGTDTQYF
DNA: TGTGCCAGCAGTCCCGTCGGCACAGATACGCAGTATTTT

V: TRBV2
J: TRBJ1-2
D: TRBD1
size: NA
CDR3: CASRTTGFDYGYTF
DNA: TGTGCCAGCAGAACGACAGGGTTTGACTATGGCTACACCTTC

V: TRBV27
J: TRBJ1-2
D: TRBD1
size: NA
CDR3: CASSQDRGGGYTF
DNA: TGTGCCAGCAGCCAGGACAGGGGTGGTGGCTACACCTTC

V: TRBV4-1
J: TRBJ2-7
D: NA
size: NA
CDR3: CASSQGSLIHEQYF
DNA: TGCGCCAGCAGCCAGGGTAGCTTAATCCACGAGCAGTACTTC

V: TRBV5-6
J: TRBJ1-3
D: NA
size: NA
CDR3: CASSLGGPGNTIYF
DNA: TGTGCCAGCAGCTTGGGGGGGCCTGGAAACACCATATATTTT

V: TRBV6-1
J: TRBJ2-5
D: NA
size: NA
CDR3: CASSELTGTSETQYF
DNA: TGTGCCAGCAGTGAACTCACAGGGACGAGTGAGACCCAGTACTTC

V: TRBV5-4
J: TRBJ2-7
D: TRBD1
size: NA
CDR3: CASSIAGTGWGEQYF
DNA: TGTGCCAGCAGCATCGCCGGGACAGGCTGGGGTGAGCAGTACTTC

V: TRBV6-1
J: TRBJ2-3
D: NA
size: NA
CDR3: CASSEAWPHTDTQYF
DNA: TGTGCCAGCAGTGAAGCTTGGCCGCACACAGATACGCAGTATTTT

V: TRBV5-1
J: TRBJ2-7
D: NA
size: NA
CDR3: CASSLGQAVSYEQYF
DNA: TGCGCCAGCAGCTTGGGACAGGCCGTCTCCTACGAGCAGTACTTC

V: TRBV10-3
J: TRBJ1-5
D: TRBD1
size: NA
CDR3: CAISGTGPEAQHF
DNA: TGTGCCATCAGTGGGACAGGTCCTGAGGCCCAGCATTTT

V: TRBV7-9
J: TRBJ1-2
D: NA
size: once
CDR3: CASSLGLRTELYGYTF
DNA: TGTGCCAGCAGCTTAGGTCTACGGACAGAGCTATATGGCTACACCTTC

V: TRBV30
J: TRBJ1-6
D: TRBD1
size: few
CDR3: CASGQGNSPLHF
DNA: TGTGCCTCGGGACAGGGGAATTCACCCCTCCACTTT

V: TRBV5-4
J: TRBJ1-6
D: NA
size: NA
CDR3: CASSLAGAGSPLHF
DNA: TGTGCCAGCAGCTTGGCAGGGGCGGGTTCACCCCTCCACTTT

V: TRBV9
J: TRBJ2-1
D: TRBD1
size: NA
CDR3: CASSAGTGTYNEQFF
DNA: TGTGCCAGCAGCGCCGGGACAGGGACGTACAATGAGCAGTTCTTC

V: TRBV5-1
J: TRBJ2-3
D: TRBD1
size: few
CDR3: CASSPGQGGIADTQYF
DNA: TGCGCCAGCAGCCCGGGACAGGGTGGGATCGCAGATACGCAGTATTTT

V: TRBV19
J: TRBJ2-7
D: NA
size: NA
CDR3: CANPRSVNYEQYF
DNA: TGTGCCAATCCCCGTAGCGTAAACTACGAGCAGTACTTC

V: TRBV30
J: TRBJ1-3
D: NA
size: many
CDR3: CAWTQRRADTIYF
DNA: TGTGCCTGGACTCAGAGGAGGGCGGACACCATATATTTT

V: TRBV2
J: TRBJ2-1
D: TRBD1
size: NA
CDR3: CASRGGPIYNEQFF
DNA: TGTGCCAGCAGAGGGGGCCCTATTTACAATGAGCAGTTCTTC